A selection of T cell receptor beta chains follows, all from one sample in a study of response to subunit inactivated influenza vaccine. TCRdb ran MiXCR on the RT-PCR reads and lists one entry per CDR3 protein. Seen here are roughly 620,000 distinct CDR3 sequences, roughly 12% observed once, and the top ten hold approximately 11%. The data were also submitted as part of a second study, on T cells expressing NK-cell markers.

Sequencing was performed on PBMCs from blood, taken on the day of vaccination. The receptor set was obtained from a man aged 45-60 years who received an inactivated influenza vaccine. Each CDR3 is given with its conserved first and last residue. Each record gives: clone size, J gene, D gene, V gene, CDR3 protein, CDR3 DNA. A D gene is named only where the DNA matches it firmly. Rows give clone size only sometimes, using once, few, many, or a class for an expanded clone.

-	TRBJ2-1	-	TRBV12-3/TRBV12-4	CASSLEGGGYNEQFF	TGTGCCAGCAGTTTGGAGGGTGGGGGGTACAATGAGCAGTTCTTC
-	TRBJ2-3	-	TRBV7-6	CASSRIITDTQYF	TGTGCCAGCAGCCGTATAATCACAGATACGCAGTATTTT
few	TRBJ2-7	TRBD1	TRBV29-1	CSVWTGGYEQYF	TGCAGCGTATGGACAGGGGGTTACGAGCAGTACTTC
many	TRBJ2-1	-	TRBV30	CAWSSPGGFYNEQFF	TGTGCCTGGAGTTCGCCAGGGGGGTTCTACAATGAGCAGTTCTTC
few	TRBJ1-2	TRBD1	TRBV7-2	CASSKGTGGRGGYTF	TGTGCCAGCAGCAAAGGGACAGGGGGAAGGGGTGGCTACACCTTC
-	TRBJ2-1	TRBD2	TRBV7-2	CASSYVAGNEQFF	TGTGCCAGCAGCTATGTAGCGGGCAATGAGCAGTTCTTC
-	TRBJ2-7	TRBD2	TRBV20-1	CSARDLAGASYEQYF	TGCAGTGCTAGGGACTTAGCGGGAGCCTCCTACGAGCAGTACTTC
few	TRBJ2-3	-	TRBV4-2	CASSQTDFGTQYF	TGTGCCAGCAGCCAGACAGATTTCGGTACGCAGTATTTT
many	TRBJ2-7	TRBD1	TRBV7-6	CASSLGQGATYEQYF	TGTGCCAGCAGCTTAGGACAGGGGGCAACCTACGAGCAGTACTTC
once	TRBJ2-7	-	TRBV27	CASSLSKFRGTYEQYF	TGTGCCAGCAGTTTATCGAAATTCCGGGGAACCTACGAGCAGTACTTC